This record looks at one T cell receptor beta chain sequence and its context. What it recognizes is unknown. This sample was taken from a study of blood T cells in healthy people across ages. Study-level results: From one million sequenced T cells, diversity estimates were lower bounds.

Primers used in a second PCR of roughly 7 to 11 cycles were a sample-barcoded 5' primer and a J-beta primer mix. Via MiXCR, TCRdb re-called the 5' RACE reads, giving one row per CDR3 protein. The table lists about a million distinct CDR3 sequences, around 49% of them singletons. Source material: blood. The clonotype originates from a man between 25 and 39 years old in good health.

The CDR3 DNA sequence: TGTGCCAGCAGCCCAAGCAACACTGAAGCTTTCTTT. Amino acid sequence: CASSPSNTEAFF. The chain has TRBV3-1 and TRBJ1-1; unclear D gene. The V gene's germline CDR1 is LGHDT and CDR2 YNNKEL (reference sequence). This CDR3 spans 12 amino acids. V was shortened by 4 bases and J by 2 bases, with 5 bases between the two germline ends.